The 14 T cell receptor beta chains reported below all come from one sample, sequenced in a study of T cell responses to AZD1222 COVID-19 vaccine. Repertoires were generated with immunoSEQ multiplex PCR, while TCRdb's copy carries only in-frame clones and drops some. Of some 75,000 clones detected, about 88% appear once; the ten largest clones hold roughly a tenth. Sample: peripheral blood, taken on day 0 of AZD1222 vaccination. All receptors derive from an adult in good health.

CDR3 in DNA: TGTGCCATCAGAGCCGGGACTAGCGGGGACAATGAGCAGTTCTTC. Translated, it gives CAIRAGTSGDNEQFF. This chain links TRBV10-3 with TRBJ2-1, with TRBD2 matching 13 bases. V lost 6 bases to trimming and J lost 5 bases; unmatched junction nucleotides: 4. Germline V gives CDR1 ENHRY, CDR2 SYGVKD. The CDR3 extends over 15 amino acids.

The J gene is TRBJ2-7, the V gene TRBV18; D perhaps matches TRBD2 (6 bases). From germline, CDR1 is KGHSH and CDR2 LQKENI. Trimming left V 2 bases short and J 6 bases short, with 8 bases between. This CDR3 has 12 residues. The CDR3 DNA reads TGTGCCAGCTCACCAGGGGGACTCGAGCAGTACGTC. Protein: CASSPGGLEQYV.

The gene calls are TRBV19 and TRBJ1-5, with D hard to call. This CDR3 spans 12 amino acids. Trimming shortened V by 5 bases and J by 4 bases, and 6 bases separated the two germline ends. CDR1 is LNHDA and CDR2 is SQIVND in the germline V gene (reference sequence). The CDR3 nucleotides read TGTGCCAGTAGTTTCGATAATCAGCCCCAGCATTTT. This sequence encodes CASSFDNQPQHF.

The genes are TRBV7-8 and TRBJ2-7; D not resolved. Deletions cut 5 bases from V and 0 bases from J, with 11 bases between. Germline V lookup: CDR1 SGHVS, CDR2 FQNEAQ. This CDR3 has 14 amino acids. CDR3 coding DNA: TGTGCCAGCAGCCCCCGGTTAAGCTCCTACGAGCAGTACGTC. Protein product: CASSPRLSSYEQYV.

The chain has TRBV5-1 and TRBJ1-1, with 9 positions matching TRBD1. There are 14 residues in the CDR3. Per the germline V gene, CDR1 is SGHRS and CDR2 is YFSETQ. Losses at the gene ends were 4 bases for V and 3 bases for J; bases not matched to a gene: 4. The CDR3 sequence: CASSIRTGDTEAFF. The CDR3, as DNA: TGCGCCAGCAGCATACGGACAGGGGACACTGAAGCTTTCTTT.

The chain recombines TRBV30 with TRBJ1-1; D unclear. V was cut by 1 base and J by 2 bases, with 8 bases left in between. The CDR3 is made up of 13 amino acids. In germline, CDR1 is GTSNPN, CDR2 SVGIG (reference sequence). CDR3 bases: TGTGCCTGGAGTGGCCGAGGTAACACTGAAGCTTTCTTT. Its protein is CAWSGRGNTEAFF.

This sequence joins TRBV5-1 and TRBJ1-4; D ambiguous. The V gene's germline CDR1 is SGHRS and CDR2 YFSETQ. Trimming took off 2 bases at V and 7 bases at J, with 12 bases between the two ends. The CDR3 is 14 residues long. The CDR3 sequence: CASSFDGVGEKLFF. The CDR3 nucleotides are TGCGCCAGCAGCTTCGATGGCGTAGGTGAAAAACTGTTTTTT.

This clone was recorded only once. This rearrangement joins TRBV5-4 to TRBJ2-2, with no clear D. Trimming cost V 4 bases and J 4 bases, with 17 bases left between them. The germline V gene has CDR1 SGHNT and CDR2 YYREEE (reference sequence). The CDR3 runs to 16 residues. Here the CDR3 reads CASSPSAAWGTGELFF. The CDR3 DNA is TGTGCCAGCAGCCCGTCGGCGGCTTGGGGCACCGGGGAGCTGTTTTTT.

The sample holds one count of this clone. The rearrangement links TRBV18 to TRBJ2-3; 12 bases fit TRBD2. Per the germline V gene, CDR1 is KGHSH and CDR2 is LQKENI. The V gene end was trimmed by 6 bases and the J gene end by 4 bases; junction bases not matched to a gene: 8. The CDR3 runs to 16 residues. CDR3 loop: CASSPPGTSGPDTQYF. The CDR3 DNA sequence: TGTGCCAGCTCCCCCCCCGGGACTAGCGGGCCAGATACGCAGTATTTT.

The gene calls are TRBV7-9 and TRBJ2-1, with D hard to call. Germline assignment: CDR1 SEHNR and CDR2 FQNEAQ (reference sequence). Between the trimmed V and J ends, which lost 1 base and 5 bases, there was a span of 9 bases. This CDR3 region has 14 residues. CDR3 sequence (DNA): TGTGCCAGCAGCTTAGTTCTCCGACACAATGAGCAGTTCTTC. Encoded protein: CASSLVLRHNEQFF.

The V gene is TRBV5-1, the J gene TRBJ2-7, with 7 nucleotides matching TRBD1. CDR3 size: 14 residues. Germline-derived CDR1 and CDR2 are SGHRS and YFSETQ. With 3 bases clipped from V and 0 bases from J, the junction kept 3 bases outside the gene matches. This CDR3 is CASSSGQASYEQYF. In DNA form, the CDR3 reads TGCGCCAGCAGCTCAGGACAGGCCTCCTACGAGCAGTACTTC.

The chain couples TRBV4-1 to TRBJ2-1, with D possibly matching TRBD2 (5 bases). V was clipped by 1 base and J by 4 bases, with 11 bases between them. This CDR3 region has 15 residues. Germline lookup yields CDR1 MGHRA and CDR2 YSYEKL. The DNA of the CDR3 is TGCGCCAGCAGCCAAGGGGTGGGAGATTACAATGAGCAGTTCTTC. It specifies CASSQGVGDYNEQFF.

The rearrangement joins TRBV6-4 to TRBJ2-3; D not certain. Trimming removed 2 bases at V and 5 bases at J, with 11 bases between. There are 14 residues in the CDR3. Germline CDR1 reads MRHNA; CDR2 reads SNTAGT. CDR3 residues: CASSDTGPVDTQYF. CDR3 bases: TGTGCCAGCAGTGACACGGGCCCAGTAGATACGCAGTATTTT.

The chain has TRBV11-2 and TRBJ1-3, with D maybe TRBD1 (5 bases). The CDR3 runs to 17 residues. V was pared by 1 base and J by 0 bases, with 13 bases between. Germline CDR1 SGHAT, CDR2 FQNNGV. The CDR3 is CASSLGQGRFSGNTIYF. CDR3 nucleotides: TGTGCCAGCAGCTTAGGGCAGGGACGCTTCTCTGGAAACACCATATATTTT.